The T cell receptor (beta chain) described here comes from a study of T cells in localized non-small cell lung cancer. Study results and caveats: Adjacent uninvolved lung had the highest clonality, suggesting focused antigen responses.

As concerns this clone: Its antigen remains unknown.

Clones were read by immunoSEQ multiplex PCR, and TCRdb kept only the in-frame ones, dropping some. The sample yields about 35,000 clones, around 93% seen once. The origin of this receptor is a female donor at least 60 years old with stage II lung adenocarcinoma. The sequencing here drew on peripheral blood mononuclear cells, taken before any cancer treatment.

The CDR3 sequence: CASSLWGAGTGQPQHF. The CDR3 nucleotides read TGTGCCAGCAGCTTGTGGGGGGCAGGGACCGGCCAGCCCCAGCATTTT. The J gene is TRBJ1-5, the V gene TRBV5-4; a weak D match, TRBD1 (6 bases). This CDR3 contains 16 residues. The V end lost 1 base, the J end lost 7 bases, and 18 bases lay between the germline ends. Germline V gene sequence: CDR1 SGHNT, CDR2 YYREEE (reference sequence).